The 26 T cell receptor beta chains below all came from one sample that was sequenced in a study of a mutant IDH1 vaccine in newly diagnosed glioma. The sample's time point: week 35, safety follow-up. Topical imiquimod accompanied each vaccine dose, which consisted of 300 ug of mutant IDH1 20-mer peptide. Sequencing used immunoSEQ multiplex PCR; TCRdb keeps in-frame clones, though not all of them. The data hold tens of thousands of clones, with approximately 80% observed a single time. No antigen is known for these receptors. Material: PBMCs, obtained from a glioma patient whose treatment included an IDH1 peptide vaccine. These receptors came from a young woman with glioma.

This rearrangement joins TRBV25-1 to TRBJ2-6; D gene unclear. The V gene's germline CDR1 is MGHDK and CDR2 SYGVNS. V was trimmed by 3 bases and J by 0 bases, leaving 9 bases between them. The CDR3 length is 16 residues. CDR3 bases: TGTGCCAGCAGTGAGGTGGGCCGCTCTGGGGCCAACGTCCTGACTTTC. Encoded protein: CASSEVGRSGANVLTF.

The DNA for the CDR3 is TGTGCCAGCAGCTTGGTATACCAGGCAGATCAGTACTTC. It specifies CASSLVYQADQYF. The chain couples TRBV5-6 to TRBJ2-7; D gene uncertain. The CDR3 loop spans 13 amino acids. V lost 0 bases to trimming and J lost 10 bases, with 14 bases between them. From germline, CDR1 is SGHDT and CDR2 YYEEEE. Full variable domain (missing parts from reference TRBV5-6 and TRBJ2-7): DAGVTQSPTHLIKTRGQQVTLRCSPKSGHDTVSWYQQALGQGPQFIFQYYEEEERQRGNFPDRFSGHQFPNYSSELNVNALLLGDSALYLCASSLVYQADQYFGPGTRLTVT.

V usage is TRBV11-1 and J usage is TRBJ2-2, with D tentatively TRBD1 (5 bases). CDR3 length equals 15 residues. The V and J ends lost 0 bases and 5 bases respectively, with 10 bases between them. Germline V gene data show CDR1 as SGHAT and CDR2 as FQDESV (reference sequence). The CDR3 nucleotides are TGTGCCAGCAGCTTAGCTTCAGGGCGGACCGGGGAGCTGTTTTTT. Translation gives CASSLASGRTGELFF.

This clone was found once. In DNA form, the CDR3 reads TGTGCCAGCTCACCACAACAGGGGGGAGGCTACACCTTC. Amino acid sequence: CASSPQQGGGYTF. The chain links TRBV18 to TRBJ1-2, with 8 bases matching TRBD1. The V and J ends lost 1 base and 8 bases, in that order; junction bases with no gene match: 3. The CDR3 extends over 13 amino acids. Germline lookup yields CDR1 KGHSH and CDR2 LQKENI.

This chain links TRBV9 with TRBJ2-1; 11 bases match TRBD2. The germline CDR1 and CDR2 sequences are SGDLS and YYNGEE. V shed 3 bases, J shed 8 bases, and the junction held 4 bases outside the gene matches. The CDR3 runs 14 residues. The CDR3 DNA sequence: TGTGCCAGCAGCGCTAGCGGGGGGTTCGATGAGCAGTTCTTC. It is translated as CASSASGGFDEQFF.

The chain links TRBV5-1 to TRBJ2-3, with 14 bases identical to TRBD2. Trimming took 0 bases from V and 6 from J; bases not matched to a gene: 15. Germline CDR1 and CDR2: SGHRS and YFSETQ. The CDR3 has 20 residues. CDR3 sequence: CASSLAIGLAGGLTGDTQYF. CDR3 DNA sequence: TGCGCCAGCAGCTTGGCCATCGGACTAGCGGGAGGCCTAACGGGGGATACGCAGTATTTT.

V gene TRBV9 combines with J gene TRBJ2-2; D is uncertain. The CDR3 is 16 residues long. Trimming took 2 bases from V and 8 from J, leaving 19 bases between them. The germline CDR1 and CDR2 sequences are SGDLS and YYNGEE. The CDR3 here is CASSVETALSLGELFF. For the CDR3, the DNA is TGTGCCAGCAGCGTCGAAACGGCCCTTAGTCTGGGGGAGCTGTTTTTT.

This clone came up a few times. The CDR3 DNA sequence: TGCAGCTCTTGGGGACGGACGAACACTGAAGCTTTCTTT. Its translation: CSSWGRTNTEAFF. The V call is TRBV29-1, the J call TRBJ1-1; possibly TRBD1 for D (5 bases). V lost 8 bases and J 1 base, leaving 14 bases between the germline ends. CDR3 length equals 13 residues. CDR1 and CDR2 from the germline V gene are SQVTM and ANQGSEA. The full variable domain, rest sourced from reference TRBV29-1 and TRBJ1-1, is SAVISQKPSRDICQRGTSLTIQCQVDSQVTMMFWYRQQPGQSLTLIATANQGSEATYESGFVIDKFPISRPNLTFSTLTVSNMSPEDSSIYLCSSWGRTNTEAFFGQGTRLTVV.

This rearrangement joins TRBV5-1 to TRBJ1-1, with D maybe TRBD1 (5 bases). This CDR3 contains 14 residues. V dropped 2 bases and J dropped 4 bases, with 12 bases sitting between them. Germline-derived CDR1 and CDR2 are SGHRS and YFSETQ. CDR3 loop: CASSFSQGITEAFF. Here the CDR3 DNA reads TGCGCCAGCAGCTTCAGTCAGGGAATCACTGAAGCTTTCTTT.

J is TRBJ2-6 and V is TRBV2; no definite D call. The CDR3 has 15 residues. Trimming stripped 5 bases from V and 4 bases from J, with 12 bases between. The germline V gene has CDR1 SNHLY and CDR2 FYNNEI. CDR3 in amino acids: CASSFSLSGANVLTF. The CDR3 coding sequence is TGTGCCAGCAGTTTCAGTCTCTCCGGGGCCAACGTCCTGACTTTC.

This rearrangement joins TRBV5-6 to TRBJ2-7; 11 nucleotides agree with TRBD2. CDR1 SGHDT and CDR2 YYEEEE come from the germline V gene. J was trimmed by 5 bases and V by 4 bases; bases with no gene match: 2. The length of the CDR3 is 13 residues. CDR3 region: CASSTSGGNEQYF. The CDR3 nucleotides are TGTGCCAGCAGCACTAGCGGGGGCAACGAGCAGTACTTC.

DNA for the CDR3: TGCAGCGTTGACAACCGGGATGTCACCGGGGAGCTGTTTTTT. This codes for CSVDNRDVTGELFF. The V call is TRBV29-1, the J call TRBJ2-2, with D possibly matching TRBD2 (5 bases). Germline V gene data show CDR1 as SQVTM and CDR2 as ANQGSEA. The CDR3 is made up of 14 amino acids. V lost 3 bases, J lost 4 bases, and 12 bases lay in between.

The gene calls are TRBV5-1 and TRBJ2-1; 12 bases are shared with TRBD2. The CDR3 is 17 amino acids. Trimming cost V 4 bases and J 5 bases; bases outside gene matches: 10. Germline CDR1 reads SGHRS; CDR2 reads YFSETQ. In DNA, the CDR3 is TGCGCCAGCAGCACTAACCCACTAGCGGGAGGCAACAATGAGCAGTTCTTC. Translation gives CASSTNPLAGGNNEQFF.

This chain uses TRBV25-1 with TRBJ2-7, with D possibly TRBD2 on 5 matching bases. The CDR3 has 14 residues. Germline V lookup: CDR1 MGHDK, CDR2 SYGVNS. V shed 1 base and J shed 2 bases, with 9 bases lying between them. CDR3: CASSEWRNPYEQYF. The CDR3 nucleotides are TGTGCCAGCAGTGAATGGAGGAACCCCTACGAGCAGTACTTC.

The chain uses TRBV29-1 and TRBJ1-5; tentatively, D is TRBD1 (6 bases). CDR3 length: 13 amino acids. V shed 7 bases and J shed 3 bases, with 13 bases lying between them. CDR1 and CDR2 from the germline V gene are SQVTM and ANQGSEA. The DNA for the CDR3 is TGCAGCGGTGCCGGGGGGCCCAATCAGCCCCAGCATTTT. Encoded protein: CSGAGGPNQPQHF.

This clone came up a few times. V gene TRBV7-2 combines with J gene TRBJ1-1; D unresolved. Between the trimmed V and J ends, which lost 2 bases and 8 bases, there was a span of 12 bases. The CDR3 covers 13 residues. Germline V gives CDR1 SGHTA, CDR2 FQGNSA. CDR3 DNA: TGTGCCAGCAGCTTAAGGTTATGGAGCGAAGCTTTCTTT. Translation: CASSLRLWSEAFF.

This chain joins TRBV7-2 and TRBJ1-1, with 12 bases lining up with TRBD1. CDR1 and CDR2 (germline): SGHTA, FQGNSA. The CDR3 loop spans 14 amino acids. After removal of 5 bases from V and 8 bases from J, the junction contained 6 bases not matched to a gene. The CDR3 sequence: CASSRDRGQWEAFF. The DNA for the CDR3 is TGTGCCAGCAGCCGGGACAGGGGGCAGTGGGAAGCTTTCTTT.

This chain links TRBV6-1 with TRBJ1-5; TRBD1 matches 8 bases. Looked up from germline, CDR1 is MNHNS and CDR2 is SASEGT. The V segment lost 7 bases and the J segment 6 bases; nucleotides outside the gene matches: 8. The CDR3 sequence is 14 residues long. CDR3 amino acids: CASILTGVSQPQHF. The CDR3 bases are TGTGCCAGCATTTTGACAGGGGTTAGTCAGCCCCAGCATTTT.

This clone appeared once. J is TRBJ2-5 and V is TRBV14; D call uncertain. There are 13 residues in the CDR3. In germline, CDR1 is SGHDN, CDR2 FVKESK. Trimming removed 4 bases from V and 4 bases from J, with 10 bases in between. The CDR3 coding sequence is TGTGCCAGCAGCCGATTCATGGGAGAGACCCAGTACTTC. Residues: CASSRFMGETQYF. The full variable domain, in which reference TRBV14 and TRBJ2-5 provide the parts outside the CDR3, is EAGVTQFPSHSVIEKGQTVTLRCDPISGHDNLYWYRRVMGKEIKFLLHFVKESKQDESGMPNNRFLAERTGGTYSTLKVQPAELEDSGVYFCASSRFMGETQYFGPGTRLLVL.

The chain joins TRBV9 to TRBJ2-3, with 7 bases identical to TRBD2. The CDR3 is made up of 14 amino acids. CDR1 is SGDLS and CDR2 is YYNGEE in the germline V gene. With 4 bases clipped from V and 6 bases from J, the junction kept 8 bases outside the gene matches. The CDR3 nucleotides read TGTGCCAGCAGCCCGAGCGGGATAGGGGATACGCAGTATTTT. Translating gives CASSPSGIGDTQYF.

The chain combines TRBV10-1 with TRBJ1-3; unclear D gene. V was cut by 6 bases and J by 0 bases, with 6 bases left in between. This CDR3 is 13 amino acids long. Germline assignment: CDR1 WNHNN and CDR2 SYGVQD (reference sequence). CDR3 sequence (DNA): TGCGCCAGCAGCGGCGGCTCTGGAAACACCATATATTTT. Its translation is CASSGGSGNTIYF.

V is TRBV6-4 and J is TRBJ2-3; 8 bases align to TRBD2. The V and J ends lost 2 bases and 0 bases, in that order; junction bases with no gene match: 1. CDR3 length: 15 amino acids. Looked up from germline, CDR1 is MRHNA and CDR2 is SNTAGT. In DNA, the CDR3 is TGTGCCAGCAGTGACGTAGCGGGGAGCACAGATACGCAGTATTTT. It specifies CASSDVAGSTDTQYF.

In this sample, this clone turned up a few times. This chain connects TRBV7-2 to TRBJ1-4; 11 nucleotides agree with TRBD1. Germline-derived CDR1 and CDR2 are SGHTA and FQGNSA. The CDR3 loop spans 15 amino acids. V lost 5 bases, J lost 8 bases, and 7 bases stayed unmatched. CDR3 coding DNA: TGTGCCAGCAGCGGTTGGGACAGGGGGGACGAAAAACTGTTTTTT. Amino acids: CASSGWDRGDEKLFF.

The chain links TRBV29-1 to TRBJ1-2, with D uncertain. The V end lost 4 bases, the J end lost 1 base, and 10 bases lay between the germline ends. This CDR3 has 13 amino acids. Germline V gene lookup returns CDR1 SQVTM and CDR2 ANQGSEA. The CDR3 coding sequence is TGCAGCGTTGTAGGGCTTGGTAACTATGGCTACACCTTC. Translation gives CSVVGLGNYGYTF.

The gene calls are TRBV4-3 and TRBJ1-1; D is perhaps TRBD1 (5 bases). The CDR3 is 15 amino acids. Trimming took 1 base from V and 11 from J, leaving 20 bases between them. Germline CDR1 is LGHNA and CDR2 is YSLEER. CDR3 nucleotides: TGCGCCAGCAGCCAAGTGGGGGGGACCGGATTCAGGGCTTTCTTT. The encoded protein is CASSQVGGTGFRAFF.

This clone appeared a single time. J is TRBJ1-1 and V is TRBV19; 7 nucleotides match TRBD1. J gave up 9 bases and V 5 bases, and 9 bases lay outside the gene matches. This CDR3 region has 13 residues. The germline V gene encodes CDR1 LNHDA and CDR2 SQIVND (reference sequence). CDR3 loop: CASSLERGRQAFF. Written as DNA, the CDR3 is TGTGCCAGTAGTTTGGAGAGGGGGCGACAAGCTTTCTTT.